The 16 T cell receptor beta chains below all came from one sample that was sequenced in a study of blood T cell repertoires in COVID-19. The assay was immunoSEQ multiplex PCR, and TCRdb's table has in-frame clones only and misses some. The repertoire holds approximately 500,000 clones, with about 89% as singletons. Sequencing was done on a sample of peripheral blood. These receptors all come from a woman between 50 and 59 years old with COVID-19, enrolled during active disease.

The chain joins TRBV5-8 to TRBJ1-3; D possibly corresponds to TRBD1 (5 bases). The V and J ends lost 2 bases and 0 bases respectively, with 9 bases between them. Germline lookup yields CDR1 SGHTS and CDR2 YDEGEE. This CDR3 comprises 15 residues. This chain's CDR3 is CASSFLDTSGNTIYF. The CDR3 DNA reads TGTGCCAGCAGCTTTTTGGACACCTCTGGAAACACCATATATTTT.

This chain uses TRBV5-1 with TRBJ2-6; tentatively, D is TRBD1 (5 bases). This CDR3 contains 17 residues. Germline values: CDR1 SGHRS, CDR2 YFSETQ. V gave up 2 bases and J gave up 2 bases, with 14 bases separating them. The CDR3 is CASSFEIRVPGANVLTF. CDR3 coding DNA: TGCGCCAGCAGCTTCGAAATCAGGGTCCCTGGGGCCAACGTCCTGACTTTC.

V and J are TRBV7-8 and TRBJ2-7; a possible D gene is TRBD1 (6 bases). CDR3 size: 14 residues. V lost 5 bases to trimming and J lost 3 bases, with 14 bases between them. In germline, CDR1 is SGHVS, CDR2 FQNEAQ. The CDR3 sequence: CASSARDNSYEQYF. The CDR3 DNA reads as TGTGCCAGCAGCGCCCGGGACAATAGCTACGAGCAGTACTTC.

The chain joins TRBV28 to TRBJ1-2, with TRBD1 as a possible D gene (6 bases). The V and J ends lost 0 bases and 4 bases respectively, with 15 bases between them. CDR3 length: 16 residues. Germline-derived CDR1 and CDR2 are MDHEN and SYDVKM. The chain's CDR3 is CASSLWTQDSRYGYTF. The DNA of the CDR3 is TGTGCCAGCAGTTTATGGACTCAGGACAGCCGCTATGGCTACACCTTC.

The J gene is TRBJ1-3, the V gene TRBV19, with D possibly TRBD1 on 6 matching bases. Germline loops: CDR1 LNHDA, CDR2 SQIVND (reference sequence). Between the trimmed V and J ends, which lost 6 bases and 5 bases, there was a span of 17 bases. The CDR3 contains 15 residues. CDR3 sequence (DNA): TGTGCCAGTAGCTCCGGGACACTCGGGAGAAACACCATATATTTT. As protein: CASSSGTLGRNTIYF.

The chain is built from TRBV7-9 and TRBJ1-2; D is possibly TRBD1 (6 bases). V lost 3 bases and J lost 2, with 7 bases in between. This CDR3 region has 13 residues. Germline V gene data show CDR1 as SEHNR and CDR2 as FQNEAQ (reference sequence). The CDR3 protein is CASSFQGNYGYTF. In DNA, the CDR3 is TGTGCCAGCAGCTTTCAGGGGAACTATGGCTACACCTTC.

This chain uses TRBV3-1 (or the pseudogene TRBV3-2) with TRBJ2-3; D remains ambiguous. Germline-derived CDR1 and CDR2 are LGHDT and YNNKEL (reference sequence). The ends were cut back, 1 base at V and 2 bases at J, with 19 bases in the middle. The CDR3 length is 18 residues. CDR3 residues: CASSQVGSQRLNTDTQYF. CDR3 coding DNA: TGTGCCAGCAGCCAAGTGGGTAGCCAAAGGCTAAACACAGATACGCAGTATTTT.

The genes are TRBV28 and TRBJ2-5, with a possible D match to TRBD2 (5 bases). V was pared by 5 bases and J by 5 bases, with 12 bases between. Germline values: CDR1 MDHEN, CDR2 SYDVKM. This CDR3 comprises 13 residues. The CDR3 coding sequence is TGTGCCAGCAGTGACTACGGTCAGGAGACCCAGTACTTC. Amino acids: CASSDYGQETQYF.

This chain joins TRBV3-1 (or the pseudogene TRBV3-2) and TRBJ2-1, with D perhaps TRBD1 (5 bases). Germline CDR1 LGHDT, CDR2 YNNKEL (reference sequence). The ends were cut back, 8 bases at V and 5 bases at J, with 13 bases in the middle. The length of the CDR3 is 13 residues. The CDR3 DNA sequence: TGTGCCAGCCTCGGCAGGGAAAACAATGAGCAGTTCTTC. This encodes CASLGRENNEQFF.

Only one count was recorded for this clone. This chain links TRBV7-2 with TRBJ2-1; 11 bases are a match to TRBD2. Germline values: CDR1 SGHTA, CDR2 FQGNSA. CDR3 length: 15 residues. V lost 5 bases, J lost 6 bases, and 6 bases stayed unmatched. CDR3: CASSPRLAGSNEQFF. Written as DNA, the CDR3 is TGTGCCAGCAGCCCGCGACTAGCGGGGAGCAATGAGCAGTTCTTC.

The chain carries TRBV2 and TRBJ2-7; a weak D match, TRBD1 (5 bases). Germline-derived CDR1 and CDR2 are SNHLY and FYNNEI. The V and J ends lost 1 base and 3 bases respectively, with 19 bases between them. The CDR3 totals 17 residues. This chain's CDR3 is CASSEESVVDSDYEQYF. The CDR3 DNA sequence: TGTGCCAGCAGTGAAGAGAGTGTCGTCGACAGTGACTACGAGCAGTACTTC.

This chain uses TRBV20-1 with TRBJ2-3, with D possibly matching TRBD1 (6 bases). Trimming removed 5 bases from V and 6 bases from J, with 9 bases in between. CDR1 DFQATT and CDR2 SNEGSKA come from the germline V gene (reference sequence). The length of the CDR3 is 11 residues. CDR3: CSAPQGDTQYF. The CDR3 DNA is TGCAGTGCTCCCCAGGGGGATACGCAGTATTTT.

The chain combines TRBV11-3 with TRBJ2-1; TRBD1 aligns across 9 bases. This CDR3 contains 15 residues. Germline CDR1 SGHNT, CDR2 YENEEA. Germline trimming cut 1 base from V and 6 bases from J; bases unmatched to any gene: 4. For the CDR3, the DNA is TGTGCCAGCAGCTTAGGGACAGGGGTATCCAATGAGCAGTTCTTC. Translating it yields CASSLGTGVSNEQFF.

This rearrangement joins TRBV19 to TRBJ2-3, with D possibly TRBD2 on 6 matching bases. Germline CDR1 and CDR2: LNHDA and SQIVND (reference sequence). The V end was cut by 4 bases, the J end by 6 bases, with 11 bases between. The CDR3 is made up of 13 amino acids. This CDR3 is CASSNMRGDTQYF. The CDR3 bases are TGTGCCAGTAGTAACATGCGGGGTGATACGCAGTATTTT.

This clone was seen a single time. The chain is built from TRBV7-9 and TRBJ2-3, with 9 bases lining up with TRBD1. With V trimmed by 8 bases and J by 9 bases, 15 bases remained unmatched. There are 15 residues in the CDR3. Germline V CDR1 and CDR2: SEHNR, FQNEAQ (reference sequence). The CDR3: CASLPGQGARGTQYF. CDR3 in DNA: TGTGCCAGCTTACCGGGACAGGGCGCCAGGGGGACGCAGTATTTT.

The CDR3, as DNA: TGTGCCAGCAGCCCGGGACAGCCATCGGGGGAGCAGTACTTC. Its protein product is CASSPGQPSGEQYF. V and J are TRBV5-5 and TRBJ2-7, with 7 positions matching TRBD1. CDR1 is SGHKS, CDR2 YYEKEE, per germline (reference sequence). The J segment lost 7 bases and the V segment lost 4 bases, leaving 11 bases of the junction unmatched. This CDR3 comprises 14 residues.